This T cell receptor (beta chain) was sequenced during a study of T-cell memory formation after mild COVID-19. Study context: Among the donors, TCR clusters were largely specific to each donor.

MiXCR, applied by TCRdb to the 5' RACE reads, yields one record per CDR3 protein. The profile shows around 200,000 distinct CDR3 sequences, around 8.8% of them singletons. V lost 6 bases and J lost 0; bases outside the gene matches: 5. Looked up from germline, CDR1 is KGHSH and CDR2 is LQKENI. This CDR3 spans 15 amino acids. V is TRBV18 and J is TRBJ1-3; 7 positions agree with TRBD1. The TCR sequence derives from a man aged 18 to 29 who had mild COVID-19 (a few samples of this study predate the infection). Cell type and time point are not known. Sequencing input: PBMCs or a T cell subset sorted from them (not recorded which). DNA for the CDR3: TGTGCCAGCTCGCTGACAGGGACCTCTGGAAACACCATATATTTT. Amino acid sequence: CASSLTGTSGNTIYF.